This T cell receptor (beta chain) was found in a study of blood T cell repertoires in COVID-19. About the research overall: The cDNA or gDNA used as material had been derived from T cells, B-cell-depleted T cells, or PBMCs.

The repertoire was sequenced with immunoSEQ multiplex PCR; TCRdb's copy has only in-frame clones and lacks some. Seen here are 300,000 or so clones, 85% to 90% observed once, and the top ten hold approximately 4%. The material sequenced was peripheral blood. The receptor was isolated from a woman between 40 and 50 years old with acute or convalescent COVID-19.

The CDR3 region has the DNA TGCGCCAGCGGACAGGGACTCGGCGAGCAGTACGTC. This translates into CASGQGLGEQYV. The V gene is TRBV10-2, the J gene TRBJ2-7; 8 nucleotides line up with TRBD1. Germline V CDR1 and CDR2: WSHSY, SAAADI. J gave up 6 bases and V 8 bases, and 6 bases lay outside the gene matches. This CDR3 contains 12 residues.